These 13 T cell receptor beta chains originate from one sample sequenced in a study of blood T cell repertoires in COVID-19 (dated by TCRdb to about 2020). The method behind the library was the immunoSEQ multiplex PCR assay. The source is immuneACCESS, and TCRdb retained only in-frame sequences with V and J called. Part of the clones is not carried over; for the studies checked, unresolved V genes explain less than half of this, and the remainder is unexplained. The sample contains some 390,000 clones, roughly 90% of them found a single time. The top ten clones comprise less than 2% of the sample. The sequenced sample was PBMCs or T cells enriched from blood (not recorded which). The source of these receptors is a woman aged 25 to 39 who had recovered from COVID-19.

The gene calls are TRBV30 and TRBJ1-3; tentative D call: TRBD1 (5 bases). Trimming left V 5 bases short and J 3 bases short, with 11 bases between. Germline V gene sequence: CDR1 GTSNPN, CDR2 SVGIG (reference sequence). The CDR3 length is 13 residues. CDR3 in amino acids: CAWAGGFGNTIYF. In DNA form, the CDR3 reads TGTGCCTGGGCCGGGGGTTTTGGAAACACCATATATTTT.

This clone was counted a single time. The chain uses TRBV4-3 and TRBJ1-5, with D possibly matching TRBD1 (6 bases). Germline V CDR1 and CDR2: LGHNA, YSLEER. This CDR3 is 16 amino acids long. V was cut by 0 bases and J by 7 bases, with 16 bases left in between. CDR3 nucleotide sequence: TGCGCCAGCAGCCAAGAAGCGACAGGCCATCTCCAGCCCCAGCATTTT. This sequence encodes CASSQEATGHLQPQHF.

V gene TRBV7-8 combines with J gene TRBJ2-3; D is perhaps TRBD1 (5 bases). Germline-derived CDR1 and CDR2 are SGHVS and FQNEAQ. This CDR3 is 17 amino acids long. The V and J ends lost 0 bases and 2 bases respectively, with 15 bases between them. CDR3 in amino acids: CASSLALPTALTDTQYF. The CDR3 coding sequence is TGTGCCAGCAGCTTAGCCCTCCCGACAGCCCTCACAGATACGCAGTATTTT.

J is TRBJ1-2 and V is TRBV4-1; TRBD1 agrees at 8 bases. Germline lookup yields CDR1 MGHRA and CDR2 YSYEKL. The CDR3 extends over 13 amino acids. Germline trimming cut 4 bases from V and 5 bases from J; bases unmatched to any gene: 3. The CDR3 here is CASSPGQGYGYTF. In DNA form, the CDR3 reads TGCGCCAGCAGCCCCGGACAGGGATATGGCTACACCTTC.

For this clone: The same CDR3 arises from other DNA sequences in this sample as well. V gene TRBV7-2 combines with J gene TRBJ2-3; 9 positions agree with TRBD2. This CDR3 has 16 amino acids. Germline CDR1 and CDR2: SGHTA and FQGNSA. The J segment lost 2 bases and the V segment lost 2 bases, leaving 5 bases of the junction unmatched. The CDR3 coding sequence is TGTGCCAGCAGCTTACTCGCGGGAGGGGTCACAGATACGCAGTATTTT. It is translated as CASSLLAGGVTDTQYF. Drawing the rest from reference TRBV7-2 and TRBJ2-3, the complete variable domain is GAGVSQSPSNKVTEKGKDVELRCDPISGHTALYWYRQSLGQGLEFLIYFQGNSAPDKSGLPSDRFSAERTGGSVSTLTIQRTQQEDSAVYLCASSLLAGGVTDTQYFGPGTRLTVL.

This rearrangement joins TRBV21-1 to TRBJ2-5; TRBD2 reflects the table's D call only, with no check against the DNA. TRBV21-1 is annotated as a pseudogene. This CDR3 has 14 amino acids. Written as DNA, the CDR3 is TGTGCCAGCTACCCGGGACTAGAGGAAGAGACCCAGTACTTC. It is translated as CASYPGLEEETQYF.

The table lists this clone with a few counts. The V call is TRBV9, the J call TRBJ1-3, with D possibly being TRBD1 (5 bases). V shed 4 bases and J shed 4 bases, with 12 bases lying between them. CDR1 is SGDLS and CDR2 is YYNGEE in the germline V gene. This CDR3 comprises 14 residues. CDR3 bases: TGTGCCAGCAGCCTGGGGGACTCCGGAAACACCATATATTTT. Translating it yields CASSLGDSGNTIYF.

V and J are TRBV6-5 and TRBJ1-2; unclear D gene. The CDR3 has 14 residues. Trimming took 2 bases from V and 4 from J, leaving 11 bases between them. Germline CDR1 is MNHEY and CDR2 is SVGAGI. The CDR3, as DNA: TGTGCCAGCAGTTACGGGCCTCTGGGCTATGGCTACACCTTC. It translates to CASSYGPLGYGYTF.

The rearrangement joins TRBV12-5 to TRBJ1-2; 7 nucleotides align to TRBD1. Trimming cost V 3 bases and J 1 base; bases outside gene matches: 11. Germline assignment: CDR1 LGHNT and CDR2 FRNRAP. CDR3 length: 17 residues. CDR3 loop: CASGFHEQGGSNYGYTF. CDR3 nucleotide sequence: TGTGCTAGTGGTTTCCACGAGCAGGGGGGAAGTAACTATGGCTACACCTTC. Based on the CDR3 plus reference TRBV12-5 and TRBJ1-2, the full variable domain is DARVTQTPRHKVTEMGQEVTMRCQPILGHNTVFWYRQTMMQGLELLAYFRNRAPLDDSGMPKDRFSAEMPDATLATLKIQPSEPRDSAVYFCASGFHEQGGSNYGYTFGSGTRLTVV.

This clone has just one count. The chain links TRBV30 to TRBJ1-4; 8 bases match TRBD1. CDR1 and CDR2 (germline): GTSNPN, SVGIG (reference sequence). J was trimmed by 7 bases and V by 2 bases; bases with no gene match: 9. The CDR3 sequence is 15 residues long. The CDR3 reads CAWSFGKGQAEKLFF. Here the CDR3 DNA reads TGTGCCTGGAGTTTCGGAAAGGGACAGGCTGAAAAACTGTTTTTT.

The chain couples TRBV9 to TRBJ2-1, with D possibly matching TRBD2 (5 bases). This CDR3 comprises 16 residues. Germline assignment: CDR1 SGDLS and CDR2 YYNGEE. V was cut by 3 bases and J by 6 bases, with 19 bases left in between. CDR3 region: CASSADSRAGSNEQFF. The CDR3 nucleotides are TGTGCCAGCAGCGCGGATTCGAGGGCTGGGAGCAATGAGCAGTTCTTC.

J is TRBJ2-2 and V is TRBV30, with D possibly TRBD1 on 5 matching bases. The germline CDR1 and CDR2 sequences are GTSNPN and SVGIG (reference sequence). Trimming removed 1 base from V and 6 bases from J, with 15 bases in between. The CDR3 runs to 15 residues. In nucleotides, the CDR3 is TGTGCCTGGAGTGAGAAGGGGCTTGGTGCCGGGGAGCTGTTTTTT. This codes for CAWSEKGLGAGELFF.

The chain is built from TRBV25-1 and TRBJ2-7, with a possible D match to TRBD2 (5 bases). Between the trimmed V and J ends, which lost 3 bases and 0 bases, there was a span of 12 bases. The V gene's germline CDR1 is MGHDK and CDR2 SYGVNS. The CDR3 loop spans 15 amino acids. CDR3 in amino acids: CASSESKRFSYEQYF. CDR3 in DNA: TGTGCCAGCAGTGAGTCCAAGCGGTTCTCCTACGAGCAGTACTTC.